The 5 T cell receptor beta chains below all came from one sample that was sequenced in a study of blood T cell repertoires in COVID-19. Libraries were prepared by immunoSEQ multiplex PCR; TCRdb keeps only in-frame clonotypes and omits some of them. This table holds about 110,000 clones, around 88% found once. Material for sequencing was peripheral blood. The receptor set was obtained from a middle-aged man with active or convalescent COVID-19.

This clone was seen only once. CDR3 DNA sequence: TGTGCCAGCAGTGAACGGGGGACTAGCGCGAATACGCAGTATTTT. Protein: CASSERGTSANTQYF. The J gene is TRBJ2-3, the V gene TRBV2; 10 bases map to TRBD2. J gave up 7 bases and V 2 bases, and 6 bases lay outside the gene matches. Germline lookup yields CDR1 SNHLY and CDR2 FYNNEI. CDR3 size: 15 residues.

This CDR3 reads CASSAPGTVFRTF. The DNA for the CDR3 is TGTGCCAGCAGCGCCCCCGGGACAGTCTTTCGCACCTTC. V usage is TRBV7-9 and J usage is TRBJ1-2, with TRBD1 matching 7 bases. Germline CDR1 and CDR2: SEHNR and FQNEAQ (reference sequence). Trimming at V came to 5 bases and at J to 13 bases, leaving 13 bases not matched to a gene. CDR3 length: 13 amino acids. The whole variable domain, filled in from reference TRBV7-9 and TRBJ1-2, reads DTGVSQNPRHKITKRGQNVTFRCDPISEHNRLYWYRQTLGQGPEFLTYFQNEAQLEKSRLLSDRFSAERPKGSFSTLEIQRTEQGDSAMYLCASSAPGTVFRTFGSGTRLTVV.

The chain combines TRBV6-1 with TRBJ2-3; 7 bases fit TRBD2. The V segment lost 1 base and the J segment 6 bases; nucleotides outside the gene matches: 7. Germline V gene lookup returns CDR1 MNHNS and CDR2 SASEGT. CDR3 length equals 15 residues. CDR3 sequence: CASSEDASGGDTQYF. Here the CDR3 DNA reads TGTGCCAGCAGTGAAGACGCTAGCGGTGGGGATACGCAGTATTTT.

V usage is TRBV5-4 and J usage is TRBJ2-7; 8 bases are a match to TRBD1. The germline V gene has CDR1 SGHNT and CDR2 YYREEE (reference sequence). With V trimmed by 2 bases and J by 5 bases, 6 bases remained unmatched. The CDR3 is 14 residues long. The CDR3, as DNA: TGTGCCAGCAGCTTCTGGACAGGGACCAACGAGCAGTACTTC. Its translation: CASSFWTGTNEQYF. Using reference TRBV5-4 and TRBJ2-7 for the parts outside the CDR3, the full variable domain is ETGVTQSPTHLIKTRGQQVTLRCSSQSGHNTVSWYQQALGQGPQFIFQYYREEENGRGNFPPRFSGLQFPNYSSELNVNALELDDSALYLCASSFWTGTNEQYFGPGTRLTVT.

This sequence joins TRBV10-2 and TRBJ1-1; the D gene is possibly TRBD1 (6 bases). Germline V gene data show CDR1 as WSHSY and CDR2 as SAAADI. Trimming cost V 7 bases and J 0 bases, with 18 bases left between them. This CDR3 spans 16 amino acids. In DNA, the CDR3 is TGCGCCAGCAAAACAGTGGGGGCTCGGGTGAACACTGAAGCTTTCTTT. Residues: CASKTVGARVNTEAFF.